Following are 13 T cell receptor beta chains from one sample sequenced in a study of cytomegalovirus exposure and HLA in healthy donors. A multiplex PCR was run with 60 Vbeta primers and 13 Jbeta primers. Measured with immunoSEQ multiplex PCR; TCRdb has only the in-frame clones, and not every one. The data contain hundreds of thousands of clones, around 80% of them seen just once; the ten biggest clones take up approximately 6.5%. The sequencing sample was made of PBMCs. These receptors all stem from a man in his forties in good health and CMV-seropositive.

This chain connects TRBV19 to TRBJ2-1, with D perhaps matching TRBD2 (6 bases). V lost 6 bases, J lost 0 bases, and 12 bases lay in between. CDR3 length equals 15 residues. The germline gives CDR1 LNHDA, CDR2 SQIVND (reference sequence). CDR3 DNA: TGTGCCAGTAGCTTTTGGGGAGGCTCCTACAATGAGCAGTTCTTC. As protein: CASSFWGGSYNEQFF.

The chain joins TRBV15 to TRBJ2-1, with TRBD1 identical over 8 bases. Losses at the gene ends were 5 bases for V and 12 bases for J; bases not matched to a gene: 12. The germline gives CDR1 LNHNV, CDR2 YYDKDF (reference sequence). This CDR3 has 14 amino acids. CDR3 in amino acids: CATSSHPQGALQFF. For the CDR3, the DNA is TGTGCCACCAGCTCCCATCCCCAGGGGGCATTGCAGTTCTTC.

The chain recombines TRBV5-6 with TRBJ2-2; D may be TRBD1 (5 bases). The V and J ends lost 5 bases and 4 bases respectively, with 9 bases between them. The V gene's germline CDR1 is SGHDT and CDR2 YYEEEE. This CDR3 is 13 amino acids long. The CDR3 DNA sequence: TGTGCCAGCAGTCGTAGGGGCACCGGGGAGCTGTTTTTT. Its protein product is CASSRRGTGELFF.

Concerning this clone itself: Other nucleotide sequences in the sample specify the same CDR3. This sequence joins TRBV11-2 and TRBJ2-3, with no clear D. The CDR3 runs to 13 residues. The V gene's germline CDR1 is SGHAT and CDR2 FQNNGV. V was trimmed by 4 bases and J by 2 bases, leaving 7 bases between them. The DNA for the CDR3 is TGTGCCAGCAGCTCCTTAGTCACAGATACGCAGTATTTT. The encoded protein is CASSSLVTDTQYF.

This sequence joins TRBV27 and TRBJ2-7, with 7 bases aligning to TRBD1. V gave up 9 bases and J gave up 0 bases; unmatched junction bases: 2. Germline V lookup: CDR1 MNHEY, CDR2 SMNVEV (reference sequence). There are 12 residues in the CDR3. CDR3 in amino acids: CARTGISYEQYV. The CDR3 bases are TGTGCCAGGACAGGGATCTCCTACGAGCAGTACGTC.

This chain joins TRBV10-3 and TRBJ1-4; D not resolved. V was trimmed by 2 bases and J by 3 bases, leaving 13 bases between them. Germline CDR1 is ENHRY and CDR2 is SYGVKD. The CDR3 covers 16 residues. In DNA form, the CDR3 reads TGTGCCATCAGTGAGCCCCGCAGCGGGGCTAATGAAAAACTGTTTTTT. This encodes CAISEPRSGANEKLFF.

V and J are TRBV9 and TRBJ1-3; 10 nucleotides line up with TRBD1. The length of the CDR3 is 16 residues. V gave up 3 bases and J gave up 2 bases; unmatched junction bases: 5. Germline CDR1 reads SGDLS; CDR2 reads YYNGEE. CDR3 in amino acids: CASSGQGAGPGNTIYF. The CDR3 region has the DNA TGTGCCAGCAGCGGACAGGGGGCTGGCCCTGGAAACACCATATATTTT.

The CDR3 nucleotides are TGTGCCATCAGTGAGTCCGGGATATGGAACACTGAAGCTTTCTTT. Protein sequence: CAISESGIWNTEAFF. V and J are TRBV10-3 and TRBJ1-1; D remains unclear. CDR1 is ENHRY, CDR2 SYGVKD, per germline. This CDR3 is built from 15 residues. The V gene lost 0 bases and the J gene lost 1 base, with 9 bases spanning the gap.

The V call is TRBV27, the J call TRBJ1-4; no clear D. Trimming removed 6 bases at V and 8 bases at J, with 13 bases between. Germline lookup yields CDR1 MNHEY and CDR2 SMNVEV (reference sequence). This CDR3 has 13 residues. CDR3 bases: TGTGCCAGCAGAAGAGCCCTTAAAGAAAAACTGTTTTTT. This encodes CASRRALKEKLFF. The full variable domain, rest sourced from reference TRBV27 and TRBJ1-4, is EAQVTQNPRYLITVTGKKLTVTCSQNMNHEYMSWYRQDPGLGLRQIYYSMNVEVTDKGDVPEGYKVSRKEKRNFPLILESPSPNQTSLYFCASRRALKEKLFFGSGTQLSVL.

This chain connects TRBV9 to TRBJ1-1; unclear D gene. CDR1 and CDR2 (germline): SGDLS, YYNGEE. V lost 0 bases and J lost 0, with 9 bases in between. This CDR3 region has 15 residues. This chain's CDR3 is CASSVEPSLNTEAFF. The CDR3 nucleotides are TGTGCCAGCAGCGTAGAGCCGTCCCTGAACACTGAAGCTTTCTTT.

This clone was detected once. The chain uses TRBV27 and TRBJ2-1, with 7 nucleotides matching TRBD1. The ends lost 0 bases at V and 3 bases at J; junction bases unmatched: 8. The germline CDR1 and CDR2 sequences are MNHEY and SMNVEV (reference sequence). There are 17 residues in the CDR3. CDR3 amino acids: CASSLSAGGNYYNEQFF. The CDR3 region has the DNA TGTGCCAGCAGTTTATCTGCAGGGGGTAATTACTACAATGAGCAGTTCTTC.

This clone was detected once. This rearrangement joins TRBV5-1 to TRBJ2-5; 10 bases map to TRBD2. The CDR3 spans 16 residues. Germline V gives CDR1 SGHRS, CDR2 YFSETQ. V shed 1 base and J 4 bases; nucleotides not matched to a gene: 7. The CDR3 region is CASSLPTLAGGETQYF. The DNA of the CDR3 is TGCGCCAGCAGCTTGCCGACTTTAGCGGGAGGAGAGACCCAGTACTTC.

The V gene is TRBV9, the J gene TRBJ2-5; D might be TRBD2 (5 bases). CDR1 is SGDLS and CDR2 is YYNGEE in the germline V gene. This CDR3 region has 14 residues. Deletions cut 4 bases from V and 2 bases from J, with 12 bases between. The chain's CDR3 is CASSYLGSQETQYF. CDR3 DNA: TGTGCCAGCAGCTATCTTGGGAGTCAAGAGACCCAGTACTTC.